This is a list of T cell receptor beta chains from one sample in a study of blood T cell repertoires in COVID-19. Libraries were prepared by immunoSEQ multiplex PCR; TCRdb keeps only in-frame clonotypes and omits some of them. Of about 75,000 clones in the sample, around 90% are singletons; the top ten hold around 6.3%. The sample comprised peripheral blood. The receptors derive from a woman in her forties or fifties with acute or convalescent COVID-19. The CDR3 runs from the conserved cysteine through the conserved F or W. Each record gives: D gene, V gene, J gene, CDR3 DNA, CDR3 protein. A D gene is named only where the DNA matches it firmly.

>TRBD2|TRBV9|TRBJ2-2
TGTGCCAGCAGCTCCAGGACTAGAGGTACCGGGGAGCTGTTTTTT
CASSSRTRGTGELFF
>TRBD1|TRBV25-1|TRBJ1-1
TGTGCCAGCCATACAGGGGGGGCTTTCTTT
CASHTGGAFF
>TRBD1|TRBV7-2|TRBJ2-7
TGTGCCAGCAGTACCGGGACAGCATCCTACGAGCAGTACTTC
CASSTGTASYEQYF
>.|TRBV6-5|TRBJ1-5
TGTGCCAGCAGAATAACAGATAATAGCAATCAGCCCCAGCATTTT
CASRITDNSNQPQHF
>.|TRBV12-3/TRBV12-4|TRBJ1-4
TGTGCCAGCAGTTTAGCGGCAGAAAAACTGTTTTTT
CASSLAAEKLFF
>.|TRBV10-2|TRBJ1-5
TGCGCCAGCACAATCGGCGGTCAGCCCCAGCATTTT
CASTIGGQPQHF
>TRBD2|TRBV28|TRBJ2-3
TGTGCCAGCAGTCAAGCGGGAGGGGGCACAGATACGCAGTATTTT
CASSQAGGGTDTQYF
>.|TRBV19|TRBJ1-5
TGTGCCAGTGGAAGGGGGGGGGAACAGCCCCAGCATTTT
CASGRGGEQPQHF
>.|TRBV5-1|TRBJ2-6
TGCGCCAGCAGCTTACACGTCTCTGGGGCCAACGTCCTGACTTTC
CASSLHVSGANVLTF
>.|TRBV2|TRBJ2-1
TGTGCCAGCAGTGGGGCAATTCAGTTCTTC
CASSGAIQFF
>.|TRBV15|TRBJ1-4
TGTGCCACCAGCAGCGGGGGGCTAAATACTGAAAAACTGTTTTTT
CATSSGGLNTEKLFF